The present entry profiles one T cell receptor beta chain with its context. Its antigen is unidentified. The data originate from a study of radiotherapy plus CTLA-4 blockade in lung cancer. Findings and limits, study-wide: After treatment with radiotherapy plus ipilimumab, TCR clones that came from the tumor expanded in blood. Response, reportedly, was best predicted by interferon-beta along with early blood T cell clone dynamics.

Sequencing used immunoSEQ multiplex PCR; TCRdb keeps in-frame clones, though not all of them. The repertoire holds approximately 60,000 clones, with approximately 77% as singletons. Germline CDR1 ENHRY, CDR2 SYGVKD. This CDR3 comprises 15 residues. The J segment lost 2 bases and the V segment lost 10 bases, leaving 13 bases of the junction unmatched. The chain employs TRBV10-3 and TRBJ2-7, with TRBD1 matching 8 bases. This receptor was taken from a human donor with non-small cell lung cancer who had a complete response to radiotherapy plus ipilimumab. Material: peripheral blood, obtained from a patient treated with radiotherapy plus ipilimumab. DNA for the CDR3: TGTGCCACCCGCCAGCAAACAGGGGGTCCCTACGAGCAGTACTTC. Translating it yields CATRQQTGGPYEQYF.